The 3 T cell receptor beta chains reported below all come from one sample, sequenced in a study of cytomegalovirus exposure and HLA in healthy donors. A multiplex PCR was run with 60 Vbeta primers and 13 Jbeta primers. Data came from immunoSEQ multiplex PCR; TCRdb stores just in-frame clones and leaves some out. The sample records 150,000 to 200,000 clones, over 60% being singletons. The specimen was PBMCs. These receptors all come from a woman in her thirties or forties in good health and CMV-seronegative.

This chain uses TRBV2 with TRBJ2-7, with 8 bases lining up with TRBD2. Trimming cost V 7 bases and J 0 bases; bases outside gene matches: 8. The CDR3 has 15 amino acids. The germline V gene has CDR1 SNHLY and CDR2 FYNNEI. CDR3 coding DNA: TGTGCCAGCATTGACACTAGCGGCGGCTCCTACGAGCAGTACTTC. Its protein is CASIDTSGGSYEQYF.

This chain connects TRBV2 to TRBJ2-2; a possible D gene is TRBD1 (5 bases). CDR3 length equals 15 residues. Germline V lookup: CDR1 SNHLY, CDR2 FYNNEI. V was clipped by 0 bases and J by 3 bases, with 8 bases between them. The CDR3 is CASSEAGLDTGELFF. The CDR3 DNA follows: TGTGCCAGCAGTGAAGCGGGGCTCGACACCGGGGAGCTGTTTTTT.

The gene calls are TRBV14 and TRBJ1-6; D uncertain. With 0 bases removed from V and 10 bases from J, the gap between germline ends came to 10 bases. This CDR3 contains 14 residues. From germline, CDR1 is SGHDN and CDR2 FVKESK. The CDR3 spells CASSQEFSGSPLHF. The CDR3 DNA reads TGTGCCAGCAGCCAAGAGTTCAGCGGCTCACCCCTCCACTTT.